This entry lists 25 T cell receptor beta chains sequenced from one sample in a study of monozygotic twins with inflammatory bowel disease. TCRdb reanalyzed the 5' RACE reads, giving one entry per CDR3 protein sequence and no DNA. The sample holds some 440,000 distinct CDR3 sequences. The sample taken for sequencing was blood. All receptors come from a human donor with ulcerative colitis or Crohn's disease, or a healthy co-twin of an affected twin (not recorded which).

The chain uses TRBV4-2 and TRBJ2-7; the TCRdb call, TRBD1, lacks DNA for checking. The CDR3 is 16 amino acids. Germline V lookup: CDR1 LGHNA, CDR2 YNFKEQ. The CDR3 protein is CASSQDVGQGAIEQYF.

The V and J genes are TRBV12-3 or TRBV12-4 and TRBJ1-4; the TCRdb call, TRBD1, lacks DNA for checking. The CDR3 extends over 16 amino acids. The CDR3 is CASSSPTGTGGEKLFF.

J is TRBJ2-5 and V is TRBV28; the TRBD1 assignment by TCRdb is unverifiable without DNA. Per the germline V gene, CDR1 is MDHEN and CDR2 is SYDVKM. The CDR3 extends over 11 amino acids. The CDR3 region is CASSQGVTQYF.

The V call is TRBV4-2, the J call TRBJ1-2; TCRdb's D call of TRBD1 is untestable without DNA. Germline loops: CDR1 LGHNA, CDR2 YNFKEQ. The CDR3 is 15 residues long. CDR3 in amino acids: CASSQEGTEPYGYTF.

The chain carries TRBV2 and TRBJ2-5; TCRdb indicates TRBD2, and absent DNA this call remains unverified. The CDR3 covers 19 residues. Germline CDR1 SNHLY, CDR2 FYNNEI. CDR3 in amino acids: CASSSRTRDPILGQETQYF. Combining the CDR3 with reference TRBV2 and TRBJ2-5 gives the whole variable domain EPEVTQTPSHQVTQMGQEVILRCVPISNHLYFYWYRQILGQKVEFLVSFYNNEISEKSEIFDDQFSVERPDGSNFTLKIRSTKLEDSAMYFCASSSRTRDPILGQETQYFGPGTRLLVL.

The rearrangement uses TRBV11-2 and TRBJ1-1; as DNA is missing, the TRBD1 call by TCRdb cannot be tested. CDR3 length: 13 amino acids. Germline loops: CDR1 SGHAT, CDR2 FQNNGV. The CDR3: CASSATGNSEAFF.

This chain links TRBV7-2 with TRBJ1-1; the D call from TCRdb, TRBD1, cannot be confirmed without DNA. The CDR3 has 16 amino acids. Looked up from germline, CDR1 is SGHTA and CDR2 is FQGNSA. CDR3 loop: CASSRPGQGVATEAFF.

The chain uses TRBV7-8 and TRBJ1-1. The CDR3 extends over 15 amino acids. The germline V gene encodes CDR1 SGHVS and CDR2 FQNEAQ. CDR3 sequence: CASSLERSSGTEAFF. The variable domain in full, completed from reference TRBV7-8 and TRBJ1-1, reads GAGVSQSPRYKVAKRGQDVALRCDPISGHVSLFWYQQALGQGPEFLTYFQNEAQLDKSGLPSDRFFAERPEGSVSTLKIQRTQQEDSAVYLCASSLERSSGTEAFFGQGTRLTVV.

The CDR3 sequence: CASSFVGTPGNTIYF. The chain joins TRBV11-2 to TRBJ1-3; the D call from TCRdb, TRBD1, cannot be confirmed without DNA. CDR1 SGHAT and CDR2 FQNNGV come from the germline V gene. The length of the CDR3 is 15 residues. The full variable domain, rest sourced from reference TRBV11-2 and TRBJ1-3, is EAGVAQSPRYKIIEKRQSVAFWCNPISGHATLYWYQQILGQGPKLLIQFQNNGVVDDSQLPKDRFSAERLKGVDSTLKIQPAKLEDSAVYLCASSFVGTPGNTIYFGEGSWLTVV.

This sequence joins TRBV5-1 and TRBJ2-5. This CDR3 spans 15 amino acids. Germline CDR1 reads SGHRS; CDR2 reads YFSETQ. The CDR3 loop reads CASSLNGLIQETQYF.

The chain recombines TRBV9 with TRBJ1-2; TCRdb lists TRBD1, though no DNA is available to test this call. This CDR3 comprises 14 residues. The germline CDR1 and CDR2 sequences are SGDLS and YYNGEE. This chain's CDR3 is CASSTSDSSYGYTF.

This chain connects TRBV6-5 to TRBJ1-1. Germline V gene sequence: CDR1 MNHEY, CDR2 SVGAGI. CDR3 length: 11 residues. The CDR3 protein is CASSYNKDVVF.

The J gene is TRBJ2-7, the V gene TRBV11-2; absent DNA, TCRdb's TRBD1 call cannot be checked. Germline V lookup: CDR1 SGHAT, CDR2 FQNNGV. This CDR3 comprises 16 residues. The CDR3 reads CASSLVEAGAVYEQYF.

The chain couples TRBV5-1 to TRBJ2-1; absent DNA, TCRdb's TRBD2 call cannot be checked. The CDR3 contains 16 residues. Germline CDR1 is SGHRS and CDR2 is YFSETQ. The CDR3 loop reads CASSLLAGANYNEPFF.

This chain links TRBV25-1 with TRBJ1-2; the TCRdb call, TRBD1, lacks DNA for checking. Germline V gives CDR1 MGHDK, CDR2 SYGVNS. CDR3 length: 13 residues. CDR3 loop: CASSGDDRGGYTF.

The V and J genes are TRBV4-3 and TRBJ2-5; TCRdb reports TRBD1, a call that lacks DNA to check it against. CDR1 is LGHNA, CDR2 YSLEER, per germline. This CDR3 has 15 residues. The CDR3 sequence is CASSQDRGAEETQYF.

The rearrangement joins TRBV10-3 to TRBJ1-4; TCRdb's D call of TRBD1 is untestable without DNA. Germline V gene data show CDR1 as ENHRY and CDR2 as SYGVKD. This CDR3 comprises 17 residues. The CDR3 loop reads CAISESTSGQGGSKLFF.

This sequence joins TRBV7-2 and TRBJ2-5. Per germline, CDR1 SGHTA and CDR2 FQGNSA. This CDR3 is 14 amino acids long. CDR3 in amino acids: CASSAKRVQETQYF.

The CDR3 sequence: CSATLVGGGNQPQHF. The gene calls are TRBV20-1 and TRBJ1-5; TCRdb proposes TRBD1, but this gene call is untestable without DNA. The length of the CDR3 is 15 residues. Per germline, CDR1 DFQATT and CDR2 SNEGSKA (reference sequence).

The chain combines TRBV18 with TRBJ2-5; lacking DNA, the TRBD1 call made by TCRdb goes unchecked. CDR1 is KGHSH and CDR2 is LQKENI in the germline V gene. The CDR3 consists of 16 residues. Here the CDR3 reads CASSTPFTGDWETQYF.

The genes are TRBV6-1 and TRBJ2-7; the TCRdb D gene call, TRBD1, has no DNA to confirm it. Looked up from germline, CDR1 is MNHNS and CDR2 is SASEGT. This CDR3 region has 14 residues. Here the CDR3 reads CASSRQERDYEQYF.

The genes are TRBV20-1 and TRBJ2-2. Per germline, CDR1 DFQATT and CDR2 SNEGSKA (reference sequence). The CDR3 sequence is 11 residues long. CDR3: CSAMAPGELFF.

V gene TRBV5-1 combines with J gene TRBJ1-2; TCRdb reports TRBD1, a call that lacks DNA to check it against. From germline, CDR1 is SGHRS and CDR2 YFSETQ. The CDR3 sequence is 13 residues long. CDR3 in amino acids: CASEPGGGYGYTF.

V is TRBV20-1 and J is TRBJ1-5; the D call from TCRdb, TRBD1, cannot be confirmed without DNA. CDR1 is DFQATT and CDR2 is SNEGSKA in the germline V gene (reference sequence). The length of the CDR3 is 13 residues. CDR3 sequence: CSAIGTPVSPQHF.

The genes are TRBV7-3 and TRBJ2-1; TCRdb names TRBD2, which stays unverified in the absence of DNA. Germline CDR1 SGHTA, CDR2 FQGTGA. CDR3 size: 15 residues. CDR3 loop: CASSLSRDLNNEQFF.